These 21 T cell receptor beta chains originate from one sample sequenced in a study of T cell responses to AZD1222 COVID-19 vaccine. Libraries were prepared by immunoSEQ multiplex PCR; TCRdb keeps only in-frame clonotypes and omits some of them. Here the sample spans approximately 170,000 clones, under 95% being singletons. This specimen was peripheral blood, taken on day 0 of AZD1222 vaccination. The receptors were gathered from an adult in good health.

The J gene is TRBJ2-7, the V gene TRBV19; possible D gene TRBD1, 5 bases. This CDR3 is built from 14 residues. Trimming removed 7 bases from V and 0 bases from J, with 13 bases in between. Germline CDR1 and CDR2: LNHDA and SQIVND (reference sequence). CDR3 residues: CASTPGYRSYEQYF. The CDR3, as DNA: TGTGCCAGTACCCCAGGGTACCGCTCCTACGAGCAGTACTTC.

The gene calls are TRBV12-3 or TRBV12-4 and TRBJ1-4; D is undetermined. The CDR3 extends over 13 amino acids. The V end lost 6 bases, the J end lost 4 bases, and 9 bases lay between the germline ends. In DNA form, the CDR3 reads TGTGCCAGCAGGACCGATATTAATGAAAAACTGTTTTTT. Translating gives CASRTDINEKLFF.

The DNA of the CDR3 is TGTGCCAGCAGCCCAGACACGTCCTCTGGAAACACCATATATTTT. It encodes CASSPDTSSGNTIYF. The chain recombines TRBV7-2 with TRBJ1-3; D gene ambiguous. From germline, CDR1 is SGHTA and CDR2 FQGNSA. The CDR3 runs 15 residues. With 5 bases removed from V and 0 bases from J, the gap between germline ends came to 11 bases.

This clone was found once. The chain joins TRBV30 to TRBJ2-1, with D perhaps given as TRBD1 or TRBD2 (5 bases each). This CDR3 has 13 residues. Trimming took 4 bases from V and 9 from J, leaving 16 bases between them. Germline V gene data show CDR1 as GTSNPN and CDR2 as SVGIG (reference sequence). CDR3 DNA: TGTGCCTGGATGGGGACCTACGACGGTGAGCAGTTCTTC. Translated: CAWMGTYDGEQFF.

The chain has TRBV28 and TRBJ1-5, with a tentative D call TRBD1 (5 bases). V was cut by 5 bases and J by 3 bases, with 20 bases left in between. CDR1 and CDR2 from the germline V gene are MDHEN and SYDVKM. The CDR3 runs to 17 residues. CDR3 DNA: TGTGCCAGCAGTCGGGGGGATACAGACAGATACAATCAGCCCCAGCATTTT. Translated: CASSRGDTDRYNQPQHF.

The chain uses TRBV11-2 and TRBJ2-2; no reliable D call. Germline V gene data show CDR1 as SGHAT and CDR2 as FQNNGV. This CDR3 is 14 amino acids long. V lost 1 base to trimming and J lost 1 base, with 4 bases between them. CDR3 coding DNA: TGTGCCAGCAGCTTAGGACAGAACACCGGGGAGCTGTTTTTT. It codes for CASSLGQNTGELFF.

This clone has just a few counts. The V and J genes are TRBV5-1 and TRBJ2-1; no clear D. The CDR3 totals 15 residues. The V gene's germline CDR1 is SGHRS and CDR2 YFSETQ. Deletions cut 0 bases from V and 6 bases from J, with 13 bases between. The chain's CDR3 is CASSLVPYTPNEQFF. CDR3 bases: TGCGCCAGCAGCTTGGTGCCCTACACGCCCAATGAGCAGTTCTTC. The full variable domain, with the rest looked up from reference TRBV5-1 and TRBJ2-1, is KAGVTQTPRYLIKTRGQQVTLSCSPISGHRSVSWYQQTPGQGLQFLFEYFSETQRNKGNFPGRFSGRQFSNSRSEMNVSTLELGDSALYLCASSLVPYTPNEQFFGPGTRLTVL.

J is TRBJ2-7 and V is TRBV10-3; 11 positions agree with TRBD2. The ends lost 2 bases at V and 1 base at J; junction bases unmatched: 4. In germline, CDR1 is ENHRY, CDR2 SYGVKD. The CDR3 sequence is 16 residues long. CDR3 in amino acids: CAISERLAGNSYEQYF. CDR3 bases: TGTGCCATCAGTGAGCGACTAGCGGGAAATTCCTACGAGCAGTACTTC.

V gene TRBV10-3 combines with J gene TRBJ2-1; D call uncertain. V lost 6 bases and J 7 bases, leaving 10 bases between the germline ends. This CDR3 contains 12 residues. The germline gives CDR1 ENHRY, CDR2 SYGVKD. CDR3 protein: CAISPLGNEQFF. Here the CDR3 DNA reads TGTGCCATCAGCCCCCTTGGTAATGAGCAGTTCTTC.

This clone is deemed medium-sized (0.01 to 0.1%). The chain recombines TRBV27 with TRBJ2-3; D remains unclear. The germline CDR1 and CDR2 sequences are MNHEY and SMNVEV (reference sequence). CDR3 length: 13 amino acids. V was cut by 6 bases and J by 2 bases, with 9 bases left in between. DNA of the CDR3: TGTGCCAGCAGCTTAGGGCCCACAGATACGCAGTATTTT. Translating it yields CASSLGPTDTQYF.

V is TRBV18 and J is TRBJ2-7; D possibly uses TRBD1 or TRBD2 (5 bases each). Germline loops: CDR1 KGHSH, CDR2 LQKENI. Trimming stripped 3 bases from V and 1 base from J, with 10 bases between. The CDR3 is made up of 14 amino acids. Here the CDR3 reads CASSPWDGSYEQYF. CDR3 sequence (DNA): TGTGCCAGCTCACCTTGGGACGGTTCCTACGAGCAGTACTTC.

The V call is TRBV6-2 or TRBV6-3, the J call TRBJ1-2; perhaps TRBD1 as D (6 bases). This CDR3 comprises 15 residues. The V end was cut by 2 bases, the J end by 5 bases, with 15 bases between. Germline loops: CDR1 MNHEY, CDR2 SVGEGT. The CDR3 sequence: CASSYPPQGIYGYTF. The CDR3 DNA reads as TGTGCCAGCAGTTACCCGCCTCAGGGGATATATGGCTACACCTTC.

V gene TRBV3-1 (or the pseudogene TRBV3-2) combines with J gene TRBJ1-6, with 7 bases matching TRBD1. Germline-derived CDR1 and CDR2 are LGHDT and YNNKEL (reference sequence). The CDR3 is 14 amino acids. J gave up 5 bases and V 4 bases, and 2 bases lay outside the gene matches. Here the CDR3 reads CASSLGQNNSPLHF. The DNA of the CDR3 is TGTGCCAGCAGCCTGGGACAGAATAATTCACCCCTCCACTTT.

The V and J genes are TRBV25-1 and TRBJ1-5, with 7 bases fitting TRBD1. The CDR3 covers 13 residues. Germline CDR1 and CDR2: MGHDK and SYGVNS. J gave up 7 bases and V 7 bases, and 7 bases lay outside the gene matches. For the CDR3, the DNA is TGTGCCAGCACTGGGACAGCCTGGCAGCCCCAGCATTTT. Amino acid sequence: CASTGTAWQPQHF.

The chain has TRBV27 and TRBJ2-3, with 8 bases lining up with TRBD1. Looked up from germline, CDR1 is MNHEY and CDR2 is SMNVEV (reference sequence). This CDR3 region has 15 residues. With V trimmed by 3 bases and J by 5 bases, 7 bases remained unmatched. This CDR3 is CASSFHGQGRDTQYF. CDR3 nucleotide sequence: TGTGCCAGCAGTTTCCACGGACAGGGTAGAGATACGCAGTATTTT.

The V gene is TRBV10-3, the J gene TRBJ2-1; D might be TRBD2 (6 bases). CDR1 ENHRY and CDR2 SYGVKD come from the germline V gene. With 11 bases removed from V and 4 bases from J, the gap between germline ends came to 15 bases. CDR3 length: 13 residues. CDR3 nucleotides: TGTGCCTCAGCGGGCCAGGCGTACAATGAGCAGTTCTTC. It yields the protein CASAGQAYNEQFF.

The chain uses TRBV4-2 and TRBJ2-2; D perhaps matches TRBD2 (6 bases). The V end lost 0 bases, the J end lost 7 bases, and 18 bases lay between the germline ends. The CDR3 length is 17 residues. Per the germline V gene, CDR1 is LGHNA and CDR2 is YNFKEQ. The CDR3 protein is CASSQEPRLEAGGELFF. Here the CDR3 DNA reads TGTGCCAGCAGCCAAGAGCCCCGACTAGAAGCGGGCGGGGAGCTGTTTTTT.

The rearrangement links TRBV18 to TRBJ2-7; 9 bases match TRBD1. The CDR3 sequence is 15 residues long. Germline V gene sequence: CDR1 KGHSH, CDR2 LQKENI. Germline trimming cut 1 base from V and 2 bases from J; bases unmatched to any gene: 3. CDR3 DNA: TGTGCCAGCTCACCACTTGGGACAGGGACCTACGAGCAGTACTTC. As protein: CASSPLGTGTYEQYF.

The chain links TRBV5-1 to TRBJ2-7; 9 bases map to TRBD1. Germline CDR1 and CDR2: SGHRS and YFSETQ. V gave up 4 bases and J gave up 5 bases; unmatched junction bases: 10. The CDR3 covers 15 residues. CDR3 sequence (DNA): TGCGCCAGCAGCCAAACCGGGACAGGGAGTAACGAGCAGTACTTC. Amino acid sequence: CASSQTGTGSNEQYF. Filled out from reference TRBV5-1 and TRBJ2-7, the complete variable domain reads KAGVTQTPRYLIKTRGQQVTLSCSPISGHRSVSWYQQTPGQGLQFLFEYFSETQRNKGNFPGRFSGRQFSNSRSEMNVSTLELGDSALYLCASSQTGTGSNEQYFGPGTRLTVT.

The chain employs TRBV18 and TRBJ2-7; possibly TRBD1 for D (5 bases). Trimming removed 5 bases from V and 5 bases from J, with 10 bases in between. The CDR3 totals 12 residues. CDR1 and CDR2 (germline): KGHSH, LQKENI. CDR3 in DNA: TGTGCCAGCTCAGTTTTAGGGGACGAGCAGTACTTC. This sequence encodes CASSVLGDEQYF.

This chain connects TRBV24-1 to TRBJ2-3; tentatively, D is TRBD2 (7 bases). V lost 1 base to trimming and J lost 0 bases, with 13 bases between them. The CDR3 loop spans 17 amino acids. Germline V gene lookup returns CDR1 KGHDR and CDR2 SFDVKD. The chain's CDR3 is CATSDLRGGTSTDTQYF. CDR3 DNA sequence: TGTGCCACCAGTGATTTAAGGGGGGGGACAAGCACAGATACGCAGTATTTT.